In its sample, the clone carrying this TCR beta chain was seen a few times. The antigen is undetermined. One end of the junction fails to match germline, which may point to a read error. The data were taken from a study of cytomegalovirus exposure and HLA in healthy donors. Findings and limits, study-wide: Reported results showed that the classifier diagnosed cytomegalovirus status with high specificity and sensitivity. In a later analysis, first-cohort TCR clusters were found to tend to co-occur in the approximately 110 validation repertoires.

Generated by immunoSEQ multiplex PCR, the TCRdb table keeps only in-frame clones and is missing some. In the table there are 100,000 to 150,000 clones, 89% of which are singletons. CDR1 and CDR2 from the germline V gene are MNHNS and SASEGT. The CDR3 totals 15 residues. The chain recombines TRBV6-1 with TRBJ1-5, with D unclear. Sequenced sample: PBMCs. The sequence derives from a man between 25 and 39 years old in good health and CMV-seronegative. CDR3 bases: TGTGCCACCAGTATAACCGGGATATTCAATCAGCCCCAGCATTTT. Its translation is CATSITGIFNQPQHF.